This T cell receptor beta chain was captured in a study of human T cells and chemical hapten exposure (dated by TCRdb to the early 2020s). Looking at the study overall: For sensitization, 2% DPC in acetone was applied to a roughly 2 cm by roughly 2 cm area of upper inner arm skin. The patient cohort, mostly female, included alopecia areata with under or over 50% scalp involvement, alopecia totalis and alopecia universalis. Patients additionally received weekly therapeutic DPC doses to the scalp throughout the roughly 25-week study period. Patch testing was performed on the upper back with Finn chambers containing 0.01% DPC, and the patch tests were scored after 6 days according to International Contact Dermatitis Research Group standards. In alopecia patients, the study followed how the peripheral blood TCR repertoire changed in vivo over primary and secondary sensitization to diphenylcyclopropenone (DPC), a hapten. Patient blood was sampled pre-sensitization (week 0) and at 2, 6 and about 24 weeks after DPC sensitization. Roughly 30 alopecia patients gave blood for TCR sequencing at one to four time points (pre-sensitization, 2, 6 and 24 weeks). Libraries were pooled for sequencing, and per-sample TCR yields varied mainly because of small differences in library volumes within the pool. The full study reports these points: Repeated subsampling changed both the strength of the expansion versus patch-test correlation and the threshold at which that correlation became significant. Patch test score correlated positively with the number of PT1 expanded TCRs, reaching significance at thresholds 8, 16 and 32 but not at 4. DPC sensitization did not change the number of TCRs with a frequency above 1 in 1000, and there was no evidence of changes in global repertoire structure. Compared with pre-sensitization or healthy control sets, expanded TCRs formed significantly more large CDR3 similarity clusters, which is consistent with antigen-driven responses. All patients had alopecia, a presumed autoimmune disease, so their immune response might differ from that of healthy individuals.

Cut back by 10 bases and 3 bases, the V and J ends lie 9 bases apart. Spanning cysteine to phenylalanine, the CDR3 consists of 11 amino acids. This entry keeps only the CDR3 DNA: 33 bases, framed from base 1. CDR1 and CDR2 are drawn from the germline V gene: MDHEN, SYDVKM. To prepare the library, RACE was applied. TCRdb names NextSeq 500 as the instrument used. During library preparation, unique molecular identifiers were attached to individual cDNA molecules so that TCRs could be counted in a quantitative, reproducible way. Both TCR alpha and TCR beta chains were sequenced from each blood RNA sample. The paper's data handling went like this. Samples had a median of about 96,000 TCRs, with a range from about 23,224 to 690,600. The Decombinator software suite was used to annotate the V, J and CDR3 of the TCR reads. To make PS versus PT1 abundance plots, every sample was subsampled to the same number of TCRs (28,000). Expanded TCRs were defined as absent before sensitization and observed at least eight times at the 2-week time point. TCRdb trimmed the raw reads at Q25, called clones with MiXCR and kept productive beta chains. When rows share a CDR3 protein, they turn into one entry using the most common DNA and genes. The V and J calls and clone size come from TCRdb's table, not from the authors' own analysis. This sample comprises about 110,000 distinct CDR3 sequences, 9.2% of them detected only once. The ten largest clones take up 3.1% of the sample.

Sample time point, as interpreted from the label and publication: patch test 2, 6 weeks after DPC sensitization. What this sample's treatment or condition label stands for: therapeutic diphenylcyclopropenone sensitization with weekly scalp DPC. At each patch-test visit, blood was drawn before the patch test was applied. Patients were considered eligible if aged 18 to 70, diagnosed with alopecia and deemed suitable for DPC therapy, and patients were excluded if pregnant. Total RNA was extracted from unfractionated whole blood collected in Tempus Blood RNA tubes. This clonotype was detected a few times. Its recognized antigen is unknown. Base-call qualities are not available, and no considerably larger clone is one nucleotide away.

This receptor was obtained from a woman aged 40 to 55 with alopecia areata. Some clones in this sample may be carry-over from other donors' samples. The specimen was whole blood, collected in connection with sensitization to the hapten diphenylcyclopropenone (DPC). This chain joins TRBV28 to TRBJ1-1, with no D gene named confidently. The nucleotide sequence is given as TGTGCCACCTCGACTCACACTGAAGCTTTCTTT. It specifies CATSTHTEAFF. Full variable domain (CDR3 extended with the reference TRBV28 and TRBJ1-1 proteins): DVKVTQSSRYLVKRTGEKVFLECVQDMDHENMFWYRQDPGLGLRLIYFSYDVKMKEKGDIPEGYSVSREKKERFSLILESASTNQTSMYLCATSTHTEAFFGQGTRLTVV.